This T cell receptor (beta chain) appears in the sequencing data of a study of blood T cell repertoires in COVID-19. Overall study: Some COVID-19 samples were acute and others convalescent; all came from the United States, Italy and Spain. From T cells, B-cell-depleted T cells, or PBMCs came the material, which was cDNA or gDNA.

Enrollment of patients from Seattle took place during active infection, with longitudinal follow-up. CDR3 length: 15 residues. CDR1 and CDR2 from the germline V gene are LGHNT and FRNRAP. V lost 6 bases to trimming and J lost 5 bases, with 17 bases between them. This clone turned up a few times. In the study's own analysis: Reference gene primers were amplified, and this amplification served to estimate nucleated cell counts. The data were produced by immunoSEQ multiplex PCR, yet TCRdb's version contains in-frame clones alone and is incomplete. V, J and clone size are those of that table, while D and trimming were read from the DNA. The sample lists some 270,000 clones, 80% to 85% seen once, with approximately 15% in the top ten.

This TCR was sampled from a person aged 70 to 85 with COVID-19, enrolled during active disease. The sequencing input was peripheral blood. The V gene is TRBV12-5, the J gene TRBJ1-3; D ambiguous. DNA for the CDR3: TGTGCTAGTGGCTCTCGGGTCGCGGGGAGAAACACCATATATTTT. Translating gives CASGSRVAGRNTIYF.